This entry features one TCR beta chain sequence. The sample comes from a study of technical replicates of blood from a few donors. Only in-frame clones appear in the TCRdb table, and some are missing; sequencing was by immunoSEQ multiplex PCR. There are 85,000 to 90,000 clones in the sample; 85% to 95% occur only once, and approximately 0.3% lies in the top ten. Germline CDR1 is LNHDA and CDR2 is SQIVND (reference sequence). CDR3 length: 16 amino acids. Trimming pared 3 bases from V and 6 bases from J, leaving 20 bases between. The sample consisted of T cells isolated from PBMCs. This chain connects TRBV19 to TRBJ1-2; D ambiguous. The source of this sequence is a human donor in good health. The CDR3 DNA reads as TGTGCCAGTAGTATCTGGGATCTTGGGGAGATAAATGGCTACACCTTC. This gives the protein CASSIWDLGEINGYTF.